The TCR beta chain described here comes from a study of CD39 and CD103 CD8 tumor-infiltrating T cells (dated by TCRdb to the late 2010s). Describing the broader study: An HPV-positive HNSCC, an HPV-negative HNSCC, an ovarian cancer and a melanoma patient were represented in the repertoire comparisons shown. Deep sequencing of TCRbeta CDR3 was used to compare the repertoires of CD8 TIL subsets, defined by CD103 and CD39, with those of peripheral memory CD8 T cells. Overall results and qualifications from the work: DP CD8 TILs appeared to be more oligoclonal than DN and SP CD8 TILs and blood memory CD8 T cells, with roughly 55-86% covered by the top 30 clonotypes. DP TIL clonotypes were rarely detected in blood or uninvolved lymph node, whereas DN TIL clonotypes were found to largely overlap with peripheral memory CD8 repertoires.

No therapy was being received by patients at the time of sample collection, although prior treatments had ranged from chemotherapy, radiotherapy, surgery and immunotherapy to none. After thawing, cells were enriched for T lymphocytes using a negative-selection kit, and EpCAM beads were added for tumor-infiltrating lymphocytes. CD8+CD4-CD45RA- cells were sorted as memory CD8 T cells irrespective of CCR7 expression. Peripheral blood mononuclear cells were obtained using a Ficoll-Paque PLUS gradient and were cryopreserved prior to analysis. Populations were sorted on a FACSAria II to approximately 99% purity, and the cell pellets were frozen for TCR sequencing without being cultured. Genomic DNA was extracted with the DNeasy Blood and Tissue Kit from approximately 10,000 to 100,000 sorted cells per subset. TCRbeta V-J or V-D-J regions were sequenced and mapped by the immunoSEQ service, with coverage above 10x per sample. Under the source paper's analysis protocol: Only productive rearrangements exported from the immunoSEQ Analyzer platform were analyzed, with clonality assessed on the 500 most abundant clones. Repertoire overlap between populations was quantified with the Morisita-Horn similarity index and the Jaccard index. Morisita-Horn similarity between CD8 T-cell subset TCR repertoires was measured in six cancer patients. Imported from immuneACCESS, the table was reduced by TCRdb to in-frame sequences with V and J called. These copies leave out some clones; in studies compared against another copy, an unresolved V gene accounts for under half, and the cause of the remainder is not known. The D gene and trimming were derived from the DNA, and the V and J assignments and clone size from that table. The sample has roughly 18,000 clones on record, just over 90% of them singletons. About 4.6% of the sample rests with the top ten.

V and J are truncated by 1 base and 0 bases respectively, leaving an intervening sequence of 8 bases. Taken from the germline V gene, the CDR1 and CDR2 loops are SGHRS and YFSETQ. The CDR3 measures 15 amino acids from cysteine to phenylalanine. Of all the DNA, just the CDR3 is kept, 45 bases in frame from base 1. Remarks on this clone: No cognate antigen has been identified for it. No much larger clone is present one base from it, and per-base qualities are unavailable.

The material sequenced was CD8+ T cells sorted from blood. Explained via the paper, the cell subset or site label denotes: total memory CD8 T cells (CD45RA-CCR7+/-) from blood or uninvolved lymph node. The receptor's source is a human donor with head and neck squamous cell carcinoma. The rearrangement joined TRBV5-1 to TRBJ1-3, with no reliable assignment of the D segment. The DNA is TGCGCCAGCAGCTTGACGGGGAGCTCTGGAAACACCATATATTTT. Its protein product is CASSLTGSSGNTIYF.